This T cell receptor (beta chain) was identified in a study of shared clonotypes between healthy human individuals. Study findings and constraints: Richness estimates generally favored naive over memory subsets.

Assay used: immunoSEQ multiplex PCR; TCRdb lists only in-frame clones, some missing. In the table there are some 630,000 clones, about 96% of which are singletons. Trimming stripped 4 bases from V and 0 bases from J, with 10 bases between. This CDR3 region has 13 residues. CDR1 is SQVTM, CDR2 ANQGSEA, per germline. CD8 cells classed as naive were CD45RO-negative and positively selected for CCR7, excluding terminally differentiated effector memory CD45RA+ cells. Of note for this clone: Its antigen remains unidentified.

This chain uses TRBV29-1 with TRBJ2-7; tentatively, D is TRBD1 (5 bases). This TCR was recovered from a woman younger than 45 in good health. Sequences were obtained from naive CD8+ T cells sorted from blood. The DNA of the CDR3 is TGCAGCGTTGTACAGGTCGCCTCCTACGAGCAGTACTTC. This sequence encodes CSVVQVASYEQYF.